The 12 T cell receptor beta chains in this list originate from one sample, sequenced in a study of cytomegalovirus exposure and HLA in healthy donors. Primers included in the PCR were 60 Vbeta and 13 Jbeta primers. Profiling relied on immunoSEQ multiplex PCR, and the TCRdb table lists in-frame clones only, not all of them. The sample has about 130,000 clones; around four fifths are singletons. Sequences were obtained from PBMCs. These receptor sequences come from a woman between 40 and 50 years old in good health and CMV-seropositive.

This rearrangement joins TRBV30 to TRBJ1-2; D gene ambiguous. This CDR3 is 13 amino acids long. The germline V gene has CDR1 GTSNPN and CDR2 SVGIG (reference sequence). V was trimmed by 2 bases and J by 3 bases, leaving 10 bases between them. CDR3 sequence reads: CAWSLQDYYGYTF. The CDR3 DNA follows: TGTGCCTGGAGTCTCCAGGACTACTATGGCTACACCTTC. Full variable domain (rest looked up from reference TRBV30 and TRBJ1-2): SQTIHQWPATLVQPVGSPLSLECTVEGTSNPNLYWYRQAAGRGLQLLFYSVGIGQISSEVPQNLSASRPQDRQFILSSKKLLLSDSGFYLCAWSLQDYYGYTFGSGTRLTVV.

The CDR3 loop reads CASSPPSGGSGNTIYF. The CDR3 bases are TGTGCCAGCTCACCACCGTCGGGGGGCTCTGGAAACACCATATATTTT. The rearrangement uses TRBV18 and TRBJ1-3, with D possibly matching TRBD1 (5 bases). Germline V gene data show CDR1 as KGHSH and CDR2 as LQKENI. Trimming left V 0 bases short and J 0 bases short, with 9 bases between. This CDR3 comprises 16 residues. The full variable domain, rest sourced from reference TRBV18 and TRBJ1-3, is NAGVMQNPRHLVRRRGQEARLRCSPMKGHSHVYWYRQLPEEGLKFMVYLQKENIIDESGMPKERFSAEFPKEGPSILRIQQVVRGDSAAYFCASSPPSGGSGNTIYFGEGSWLTVV.

This chain links TRBV5-1 with TRBJ2-2, with D maybe TRBD2 (5 bases). CDR3 size: 14 residues. V was pared by 0 bases and J by 6 bases, with 9 bases between. Germline V gene sequence: CDR1 SGHRS, CDR2 YFSETQ. CDR3 region: CASSLGTLAGELFF. In DNA, the CDR3 is TGCGCCAGCAGCTTGGGGACTCTCGCCGGGGAGCTGTTTTTT. Variable domain in full (rest from reference TRBV5-1 and TRBJ2-2): KAGVTQTPRYLIKTRGQQVTLSCSPISGHRSVSWYQQTPGQGLQFLFEYFSETQRNKGNFPGRFSGRQFSNSRSEMNVSTLELGDSALYLCASSLGTLAGELFFGEGSRLTVL.

The J gene is TRBJ1-5, the V gene TRBV19; maybe TRBD1 (5 bases). V was trimmed by 7 bases and J by 4 bases, leaving 14 bases between them. The germline gives CDR1 LNHDA, CDR2 SQIVND (reference sequence). The CDR3 consists of 14 residues. The CDR3 region is CASTGTPGNQPQHF. The DNA for the CDR3 is TGTGCCAGTACGGGGACTCCAGGGAATCAGCCCCAGCATTTT.

The chain recombines TRBV7-8 with TRBJ2-3; 11 bases are a match to TRBD2. The V gene end was trimmed by 0 bases and the J gene end by 5 bases; junction bases not matched to a gene: 10. CDR1 is SGHVS and CDR2 is FQNEAQ in the germline V gene. The CDR3 extends over 18 amino acids. CDR3 coding DNA: TGTGCCAGCAGCTTAGCGCGGATAGCGGGAGGGCGCAGAGATACGCAGTATTTT. Translated: CASSLARIAGGRRDTQYF. Complete variable domain (other parts from reference TRBV7-8 and TRBJ2-3): GAGVSQSPRYKVAKRGQDVALRCDPISGHVSLFWYQQALGQGPEFLTYFQNEAQLDKSGLPSDRFFAERPEGSVSTLKIQRTQQEDSAVYLCASSLARIAGGRRDTQYFGPGTRLTVL.

The chain joins TRBV28 to TRBJ1-2; 9 bases fit TRBD1. Trimming at V came to 5 bases and at J to 7 bases, leaving 11 bases not matched to a gene. The CDR3 totals 15 residues. Germline lookup yields CDR1 MDHEN and CDR2 SYDVKM. The CDR3 reads CASSKGTGLFSGYTF. CDR3 bases: TGTGCCAGCAGTAAAGGGACAGGGCTTTTCTCTGGCTACACCTTC.

This sequence joins TRBV11-3 and TRBJ2-3; tentatively, D is TRBD2 (6 bases). CDR3 length: 14 amino acids. V was pared by 5 bases and J by 1 base, with 10 bases between. The germline CDR1 and CDR2 sequences are SGHNT and YENEEA. CDR3 region: CASSRRDGTDTQYF. CDR3 DNA sequence: TGTGCCAGCAGCCGGAGGGATGGCACAGATACGCAGTATTTT.

The J gene is TRBJ2-7, the V gene TRBV19; 7 positions agree with TRBD1. Per the germline V gene, CDR1 is LNHDA and CDR2 is SQIVND (reference sequence). J was trimmed by 5 bases and V by 5 bases; bases with no gene match: 6. This CDR3 comprises 13 residues. This CDR3 reads CASSAIQGNEQYF. Here the CDR3 DNA reads TGTGCCAGTAGTGCTATACAGGGGAACGAGCAGTACTTC.

Only a few counts were recorded for this clone. The rearrangement links TRBV4-3 to TRBJ2-1, with D tentatively TRBD2 (6 bases). The CDR3 spans 16 residues. Trimming pared 4 bases from V and 3 bases from J, leaving 16 bases between. Germline assignment: CDR1 LGHNA and CDR2 YSLEER. CDR3 in DNA: TGCGCCAGCAGCCCTATGGGGGGTGACAGCTACAATGAGCAGTTCTTC. The encoded protein is CASSPMGGDSYNEQFF.

V is TRBV9 and J is TRBJ1-1; 8 bases fit TRBD1. CDR1 and CDR2 from the germline V gene are SGDLS and YYNGEE. This CDR3 is built from 15 residues. Unmatched junction bases numbered 4, after V lost 0 bases and J lost 3 bases. This chain's CDR3 is CASSVGGGQDTEAFF. CDR3 coding DNA: TGTGCCAGCAGCGTAGGGGGGGGACAGGACACTGAAGCTTTCTTT.

This rearrangement joins TRBV6-5 to TRBJ2-5; the match to TRBD1 covers 7 bases. Germline assignment: CDR1 MNHEY and CDR2 SVGAGI. The CDR3 is 14 amino acids. With V trimmed by 0 bases and J by 8 bases, 6 bases remained unmatched. The CDR3 DNA is TGTGCCAGCAGTTACTCCGAGACAGGGAGTACCCAGTACTTC. It is translated as CASSYSETGSTQYF.

This sequence joins TRBV28 and TRBJ2-7, with 12 bases matching TRBD2. The CDR3 loop spans 15 amino acids. Germline trimming cut 7 bases from V and 2 bases from J; bases unmatched to any gene: 6. Germline V gene lookup returns CDR1 MDHEN and CDR2 SYDVKM. The CDR3 DNA sequence: TGTGCCAGCACCGACGGACTAGCGGGAACCTACGAGCAGTACTTC. Translated: CASTDGLAGTYEQYF.